The 7 T cell receptor beta chains below all came from one sample that was sequenced in a study of T cell changes during pregnancy in multiple sclerosis. Profiling relied on immunoSEQ multiplex PCR, and the TCRdb table lists in-frame clones only, not all of them. The table has nearly 50,000 clones, approximately 95% seen once. The specimen comprised CD4+ T cells from peripheral blood mononuclear cells, sampled in the first trimester of pregnancy. Every receptor here comes from a female donor with multiple sclerosis, enrolled in a pregnancy study.

The chain has TRBV7-9 and TRBJ1-1, with 9 bases aligning to TRBD1. Germline V gives CDR1 SEHNR, CDR2 FQNEAQ (reference sequence). Germline trimming cut 1 base from V and 0 bases from J; bases unmatched to any gene: 12. This CDR3 contains 19 residues. CDR3 bases: TGTGCCAGCAGCTTAGAATCCCTCCGGGACAGGGTGCTGAACACTGAAGCTTTCTTT. This gives the protein CASSLESLRDRVLNTEAFF.

The chain has TRBV5-6 and TRBJ1-1; no clear D gene. Trimming pared 4 bases from V and 4 bases from J, leaving 14 bases between. The CDR3 spans 14 residues. Germline loops: CDR1 SGHDT, CDR2 YYEEEE. This CDR3 reads CASSRLLGSTEAFF. The CDR3 DNA reads as TGTGCCAGCAGCCGACTACTGGGGAGCACTGAAGCTTTCTTT.

This clone was detected only once. The V and J genes are TRBV6-5 and TRBJ2-3; TRBD2 matches 13 bases. With 4 bases clipped from V and 4 bases from J, the junction kept 2 bases outside the gene matches. Germline V CDR1 and CDR2: MNHEY, SVGAGI. This CDR3 spans 15 amino acids. CDR3 in amino acids: CASSSGLAGPDTQYF. DNA for the CDR3: TGTGCCAGCAGTTCGGGACTAGCGGGACCAGATACGCAGTATTTT.

The V and J genes are TRBV5-4 and TRBJ2-3; D is possibly TRBD1 (6 bases). With 2 bases removed from V and 1 base from J, the gap between germline ends came to 11 bases. The germline CDR1 and CDR2 sequences are SGHNT and YYREEE (reference sequence). This CDR3 spans 15 amino acids. The CDR3 DNA reads as TGTGCCAGCAGCTTAAAACAGGGTCGCACAGATACGCAGTATTTT. Encoded protein: CASSLKQGRTDTQYF.

The chain recombines TRBV18 with TRBJ1-2; tentative D call: TRBD1 (5 bases). CDR3 length: 16 amino acids. Germline V gene lookup returns CDR1 KGHSH and CDR2 LQKENI. V was cut by 2 bases and J by 2 bases, with 15 bases left in between. CDR3 loop: CASSPMRIGANYGYTF. CDR3 coding DNA: TGTGCCAGCTCACCAATGAGGATAGGGGCGAACTATGGCTACACCTTC.

This chain uses TRBV5-1 with TRBJ1-1, with D perhaps TRBD1 (5 bases). Trimming removed 5 bases at V and 9 bases at J, with 20 bases between. The CDR3 runs to 14 residues. Germline V gene lookup returns CDR1 SGHRS and CDR2 YFSETQ. The CDR3 region is CASSRGGEGEKAFF. For the CDR3, the DNA is TGCGCCAGCAGTCGGGGGGGGGAAGGGGAGAAAGCTTTCTTT.

The chain combines TRBV27 with TRBJ1-4; D is undetermined. V lost 8 bases and J 3 bases, leaving 13 bases between the germline ends. Germline V CDR1 and CDR2: MNHEY, SMNVEV (reference sequence). The CDR3 has 14 amino acids. CDR3 bases: TGTGCCAGCGCACCCCACACGCCTAATGAAAAACTGTTTTTT. Its protein is CASAPHTPNEKLFF.